The entry below describes one TCR beta chain. The entry originates in a study of PD-L1 blockade in urothelial cancer. Overall study context: Male patients with bladder-origin urothelial cancer numbered most of the 29. The patients had undergone anywhere from 0 to 3 prior chemotherapy regimens. Blood analysis took place 3 weeks (second dose) and 6 weeks after treatment start.

The trim removed 4 bases at V and 5 bases at J, leaving 7 bases unmatched. CDR1 is SNHLY and CDR2 is FYNNEI in the germline V gene. CDR3 length: 17 amino acids. This table comes from immunoSEQ multiplex PCR, and its TCRdb copy is limited to in-frame clones, with some not included. The sample lists roughly 63,000 clones; about four fifths were seen once. Regarding time point: pretreatment peripheral blood. For each patient, 1 to 8 samples were obtained, pretreatment and on-treatment. The source is a man between 70 and 80 years old with urothelial cancer. The sequencing here drew on PBMCs, taken around atezolizumab (anti-PD-L1) treatment. V gene TRBV2 combines with J gene TRBJ2-3, with TRBD2 identical over 15 bases. The DNA of the CDR3 is TGTGCCAGCAGTGGAGGACTAGCGGGAGGGACTATAGATACGCAGTATTTT. It specifies CASSGGLAGGTIDTQYF.